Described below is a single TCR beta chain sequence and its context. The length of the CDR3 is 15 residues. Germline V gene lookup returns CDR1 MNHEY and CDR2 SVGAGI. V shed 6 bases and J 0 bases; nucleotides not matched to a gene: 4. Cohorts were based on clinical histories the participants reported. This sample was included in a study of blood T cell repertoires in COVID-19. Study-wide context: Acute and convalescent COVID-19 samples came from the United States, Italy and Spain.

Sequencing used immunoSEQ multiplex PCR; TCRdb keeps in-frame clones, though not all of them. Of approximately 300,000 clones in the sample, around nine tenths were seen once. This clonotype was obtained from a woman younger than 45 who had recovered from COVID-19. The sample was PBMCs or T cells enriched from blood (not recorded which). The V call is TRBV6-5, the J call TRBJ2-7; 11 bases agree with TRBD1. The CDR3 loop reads CASRPGTGGSYEQYF. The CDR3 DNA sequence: TGTGCCAGCAGGCCGGGGACAGGGGGCTCCTACGAGCAGTACTTC.